This TCR beta chain was recorded in a study of response to subunit inactivated influenza vaccine. Study-level results: New T cells are recruited in small numbers by each seasonal influenza vaccination, according to the authors' suggestion.

TCRdb re-called the RT-PCR reads through MiXCR, storing one row per CDR3 protein. The table includes under 950,000 distinct CDR3 sequences, about 20% detected once. There are many counts of this clonotype. Its target is not known. The V gene's germline CDR1 is SEHNR and CDR2 FQNEAQ (reference sequence). The CDR3 spans 15 residues. After removal of 6 bases from V and 3 bases from J, the junction contained 6 bases not matched to a gene. The sequences come from PBMCs from blood, collected 5 to 6 days after vaccination. The V gene is TRBV7-9, the J gene TRBJ1-5; 9 bases align to TRBD1. The clonotype originates from a man aged 50-60 years who received an inactivated influenza vaccine. The CDR3 spells CASSSGQGSNQPQHF. In DNA, the CDR3 is TGTGCCAGCAGTTCGGGACAGGGATCCAATCAGCCCCAGCATTTT.